The source of this TCR beta chain is a study of T cells after yellow fever vaccination. TCRdb reprocessed the 5' RACE reads via MiXCR and lists one record per CDR3 protein. The sample lists 100,000 to 150,000 distinct CDR3 sequences; approximately 8.4% were seen once. This CDR3 is 15 amino acids long. The germline V gene encodes CDR1 MNHNY and CDR2 SVGAGI (reference sequence). Trimming pared 0 bases from V and 1 base from J, leaving 9 bases between. This clonotype was detected ten times or more. This receptor was obtained from a young man who received the YFV17D yellow fever vaccine. The chain combines TRBV6-6 with TRBJ1-1; D unresolved. The sequencing here drew on CD8+ T cells sorted from PBMCs, taken on the day of the yellow fever booster vaccination. The CDR3 coding sequence is TGTGCCAGCAGTTACTCAAGGGAGGGGAACACTGAAGCTTTCTTT. Residues: CASSYSREGNTEAFF.